Each of the 13 T cell receptor beta chains below was sequenced from the same sample in a study of OX40 agonist ivuxolimab in advanced cancers. Generated by immunoSEQ multiplex PCR, the TCRdb table keeps only in-frame clones and is missing some. The table shows 70,000 to 95,000 clones, with roughly 94% occurring only once. This specimen consisted of CD4+ or CD8+ T cells sorted from blood, obtained in a trial of the OX40 agonist ivuxolimab. All receptors come from an adult with an advanced solid tumor such as melanoma, head and neck, liver or kidney cancer.

The V call is TRBV9, the J call TRBJ1-4; 9 bases match TRBD1. This CDR3 spans 18 amino acids. J was trimmed by 10 bases and V by 4 bases; bases with no gene match: 20. CDR1 and CDR2 from the germline V gene are SGDLS and YYNGEE. The DNA for the CDR3 is TGTGCCAGCAGCCTTACCACTGAGAGGGACAGGGAAGAAGGAAAACTGTTTTTT. It codes for CASSLTTERDREEGKLFF.

This sequence joins TRBV5-1 and TRBJ1-4; D might be TRBD1 (5 bases). Germline V gene data show CDR1 as SGHRS and CDR2 as YFSETQ. V shed 5 bases and J shed 0 bases, with 20 bases lying between them. The CDR3 length is 18 residues. The CDR3 loop is CASSSSRGSSATNEKLFF. The DNA for the CDR3 is TGCGCCAGCAGTTCTAGTAGGGGAAGCTCGGCAACTAATGAAAAACTGTTTTTT.

The chain is built from TRBV7-3 and TRBJ1-1; D is uncertain. V was clipped by 0 bases and J by 1 base, with 6 bases between them. The CDR3 is 14 amino acids. Germline CDR1 is SGHTA and CDR2 is FQGTGA. CDR3 in amino acids: CASSLTTGNTEAFF. The CDR3, as DNA: TGTGCCAGCAGCTTAACTACGGGGAACACTGAAGCTTTCTTT.

The J gene is TRBJ1-4, the V gene TRBV9; 10 nucleotides agree with TRBD1. Trimming took 4 bases from V and 11 from J; bases not matched to a gene: 8. This CDR3 comprises 14 residues. CDR1 is SGDLS, CDR2 YYNGEE, per germline. This chain's CDR3 is CASSPQGTGDKLFF. DNA for the CDR3: TGTGCCAGCAGCCCCCAAGGGACAGGGGACAAACTGTTTTTT.

The rearrangement links TRBV28 to TRBJ1-2; a possible D gene is TRBD1 (5 bases). Germline assignment: CDR1 MDHEN and CDR2 SYDVKM. This CDR3 spans 12 amino acids. Trimming cost V 6 bases and J 8 bases, with 13 bases left between them. Written as DNA, the CDR3 is TGTGCCAGCAGCCGGGACTCCTGGGGCTACACCTTC. Its protein is CASSRDSWGYTF.

V is TRBV28 and J is TRBJ1-2; D perhaps matches TRBD1 (5 bases). Per the germline V gene, CDR1 is MDHEN and CDR2 is SYDVKM. Trimming cost V 5 bases and J 6 bases, with 16 bases left between them. This CDR3 contains 14 residues. This CDR3 reads CASSPSGYLDGYTF. The CDR3 DNA sequence: TGTGCCAGCAGTCCATCAGGGTATTTGGATGGCTACACCTTC.

The rearrangement links TRBV6-6 to TRBJ1-1; perhaps TRBD1 as D (6 bases). Germline V gives CDR1 MNHNY, CDR2 SVGAGI (reference sequence). The ends were cut back, 4 bases at V and 6 bases at J, with 21 bases in the middle. CDR3 size: 16 residues. This CDR3 is CASSLLTGTRGPEAFF. CDR3 nucleotides: TGTGCCAGCAGTTTATTAACAGGGACCCGAGGACCTGAAGCTTTCTTT.

The chain carries TRBV7-9 and TRBJ2-1; D gene uncertain. The CDR3 runs to 13 residues. The V and J ends lost 2 bases and 3 bases respectively, with 5 bases between them. CDR1 and CDR2 from the germline V gene are SEHNR and FQNEAQ (reference sequence). The CDR3 reads CASSLTDYNEQFF. The CDR3 DNA reads TGTGCCAGCAGCTTAACTGACTACAATGAGCAGTTCTTC.

This clone has only one observation. The chain uses TRBV5-6 and TRBJ2-3; TRBD2 is a possible D gene (6 bases). Trimming removed 3 bases at V and 5 bases at J, with 28 bases between. This CDR3 has 19 residues. Germline V gene data show CDR1 as SGHDT and CDR2 as YYEEEE. CDR3 amino acids: CASSWLQGGEWPKEDTQYF. As DNA, the CDR3 is TGTGCCAGCAGCTGGCTCCAGGGCGGGGAGTGGCCCAAAGAAGATACGCAGTATTTT.

CDR3 bases: TGTGCCAGCAGTTTTCAAGAGTTCTATGGCTACACCTTC. Its translation is CASSFQEFYGYTF. The rearrangement joins TRBV28 to TRBJ1-2; D not certain. V was cut by 3 bases and J by 4 bases, with 9 bases left in between. Per germline, CDR1 MDHEN and CDR2 SYDVKM. This CDR3 contains 13 residues.

This clone was seen a single time. The rearrangement uses TRBV27 and TRBJ2-3; 8 bases align to TRBD2. CDR3 size: 16 residues. The germline V gene has CDR1 MNHEY and CDR2 SMNVEV (reference sequence). V shed 5 bases, J shed 4 bases, and the junction held 11 bases outside the gene matches. CDR3 region: CASSPPSGSSADTQYF. The DNA for the CDR3 is TGTGCCAGCAGTCCCCCGAGCGGGAGTAGCGCAGATACGCAGTATTTT.

The rearrangement joins TRBV30 to TRBJ2-7; a weak D match, TRBD1 (6 bases). Germline V gene sequence: CDR1 GTSNPN, CDR2 SVGIG (reference sequence). This CDR3 region has 14 residues. V was pared by 5 bases and J by 2 bases, with 16 bases between. CDR3 sequence (DNA): TGTGCCTGGGAGGACAGCCAAAGGGCCTACGAGCAGTACTTC. It is translated as CAWEDSQRAYEQYF.

V gene TRBV5-1 combines with J gene TRBJ2-2, with 12 bases matching TRBD2. The CDR3 has 17 amino acids. From germline, CDR1 is SGHRS and CDR2 YFSETQ. V lost 4 bases, J lost 4 bases, and 8 bases stayed unmatched. CDR3 in amino acids: CASSPLAGGQGTGELFF. CDR3 nucleotide sequence: TGCGCCAGCAGCCCCCTAGCGGGAGGGCAGGGCACCGGGGAGCTGTTTTTT.